The 18 T cell receptor beta chains in this list originate from one sample, sequenced in a study of OX40 agonist ivuxolimab in advanced cancers. Produced via immunoSEQ multiplex PCR; TCRdb's table is partial and in-frame only. The data hold around 51,000 clones, with 84% observed a single time. The source was CD4+ or CD8+ T cells sorted from blood, collected in a trial of the OX40 agonist ivuxolimab. The origin of the receptors is an adult with an advanced solid tumor such as melanoma, head and neck, liver or kidney cancer.

The chain joins TRBV27 to TRBJ1-5, with no clear D. The CDR3 runs to 15 residues. Germline V gene sequence: CDR1 MNHEY, CDR2 SMNVEV (reference sequence). V was pared by 3 bases and J by 0 bases, with 9 bases between. This CDR3 reads CASSFRGYSNQPQHF. In nucleotides, the CDR3 is TGTGCCAGCAGTTTCCGGGGTTATAGCAATCAGCCCCAGCATTTT.

V is TRBV19 and J is TRBJ2-3; 10 nucleotides align to TRBD2. Germline trimming cut 10 bases from V and 3 bases from J; bases unmatched to any gene: 19. The CDR3 sequence is 18 residues long. Germline assignment: CDR1 LNHDA and CDR2 SQIVND (reference sequence). CDR3 DNA: TGTGCCACCCGCCCGGTGGGTAGCGGGGGGTCCACTACAGATACGCAGTATTTT. As protein: CATRPVGSGGSTTDTQYF.

The V gene is TRBV5-4, the J gene TRBJ1-3; D gene uncertain. This CDR3 is 17 amino acids long. The germline V gene encodes CDR1 SGHNT and CDR2 YYREEE (reference sequence). V was trimmed by 4 bases and J by 4 bases, leaving 21 bases between them. The DNA of the CDR3 is TGTGCCAGCAGCCCGATGGAAGGCCGCAGCGGGGGAAACACCATATATTTT. Translating gives CASSPMEGRSGGNTIYF.

The chain joins TRBV11-3 to TRBJ1-3; D call uncertain. Germline assignment: CDR1 SGHNT and CDR2 YENEEA. With 1 base removed from V and 1 base from J, the gap between germline ends came to 2 bases. The CDR3 length is 13 residues. As DNA, the CDR3 is TGTGCCAGCAGCTTAGCATCTGGAAACACCATATATTTT. This translates into CASSLASGNTIYF.

The chain combines TRBV5-1 with TRBJ2-3, with 8 nucleotides matching TRBD2. This CDR3 comprises 16 residues. V shed 3 bases, J shed 2 bases, and the junction held 8 bases outside the gene matches. Germline V gives CDR1 SGHRS, CDR2 YFSETQ. The CDR3 DNA follows: TGCGCCAGCAGCTCCGGAGGCGGGGGGACCACAGATACGCAGTATTTT. It yields the protein CASSSGGGGTTDTQYF. Filled out from reference TRBV5-1 and TRBJ2-3, the complete variable domain reads KAGVTQTPRYLIKTRGQQVTLSCSPISGHRSVSWYQQTPGQGLQFLFEYFSETQRNKGNFPGRFSGRQFSNSRSEMNVSTLELGDSALYLCASSSGGGGTTDTQYFGPGTRLTVL.

This chain joins TRBV19 and TRBJ1-4; 7 positions match TRBD1. CDR3 length equals 15 residues. Unmatched junction bases numbered 4, after V lost 4 bases and J lost 2 bases. Germline loops: CDR1 LNHDA, CDR2 SQIVND (reference sequence). In DNA form, the CDR3 reads TGTGCCAGTAGTAACGCCAGGGGGACTAATGAAAAACTGTTTTTT. It is translated as CASSNARGTNEKLFF.

There are a few counts of this clone. The chain links TRBV6-1 to TRBJ1-6, with a possible D match to TRBD1 (6 bases). Trimming removed 5 bases from V and 9 bases from J, with 14 bases in between. The CDR3 loop spans 14 amino acids. Germline V gene data show CDR1 as MNHNS and CDR2 as SASEGT. The CDR3 reads CASSKDRLGSPLHF. DNA for the CDR3: TGTGCCAGCAGTAAGGACAGACTTGGTTCACCCCTCCACTTT.

The chain uses TRBV5-4 and TRBJ1-4; D is unclear. Looked up from germline, CDR1 is SGHNT and CDR2 is YYREEE (reference sequence). Trimming stripped 4 bases from V and 0 bases from J, with 10 bases between. This CDR3 is 15 amino acids long. The CDR3 bases are TGTGCCAGCAGCCCCGGTTGGTCAACTAATGAAAAACTGTTTTTT. The encoded protein is CASSPGWSTNEKLFF.

V is TRBV5-4 and J is TRBJ2-1; 7 nucleotides match TRBD1. The V gene's germline CDR1 is SGHNT and CDR2 YYREEE (reference sequence). The ends lost 0 bases at V and 6 bases at J; junction bases unmatched: 3. CDR3 size: 14 residues. The CDR3 DNA is TGTGCCAGCAGCTTGGGGAGACAGGGCAATGAGCAGTTCTTC. Protein: CASSLGRQGNEQFF. The full variable domain, with the rest looked up from reference TRBV5-4 and TRBJ2-1, is ETGVTQSPTHLIKTRGQQVTLRCSSQSGHNTVSWYQQALGQGPQFIFQYYREEENGRGNFPPRFSGLQFPNYSSELNVNALELDDSALYLCASSLGRQGNEQFFGPGTRLTVL.

The rearrangement links TRBV11-3 to TRBJ1-6, with 8 bases lining up with TRBD1. Germline CDR1 is SGHNT and CDR2 is YENEEA. This CDR3 is 15 amino acids long. V lost 3 bases to trimming and J lost 6 bases; unmatched junction nucleotides: 4. The CDR3 DNA follows: TGTGCCAGCAGCTTGGACAGGGTTACTAATTCACCCCTCCACTTT. This sequence encodes CASSLDRVTNSPLHF.

The gene calls are TRBV7-3 and TRBJ2-5, with 7 bases lining up with TRBD1. After removal of 5 bases from V and 5 bases from J, the junction contained 8 bases not matched to a gene. CDR1 SGHTA and CDR2 FQGTGA come from the germline V gene. The CDR3 covers 14 residues. CDR3 in DNA: TGTGCCAGCAGCCAGACAGGGCTCACGGAGACCCAGTACTTC. This translates into CASSQTGLTETQYF.

This chain connects TRBV5-6 to TRBJ1-6, with 8 bases lining up with TRBD1. The CDR3 consists of 15 residues. J was trimmed by 7 bases and V by 3 bases; bases with no gene match: 6. In germline, CDR1 is SGHDT, CDR2 YYEEEE. DNA of the CDR3: TGTGCCAGCAGCTGGGACAGGAGCCAGAATTCACCCCTCCACTTT. Residues: CASSWDRSQNSPLHF.

The CDR3 spells CSVSGFGETQYF. The CDR3 nucleotides read TGCAGCGTCTCAGGGTTTGGGGAGACCCAGTACTTC. The gene calls are TRBV29-1 and TRBJ2-5, with D maybe TRBD1 (5 bases). Germline assignment: CDR1 SQVTM and CDR2 ANQGSEA. Trimming stripped 6 bases from V and 5 bases from J, with 13 bases between. The CDR3 is 12 residues long.

This chain links TRBV19 with TRBJ2-2; TRBD1 agrees at 7 bases. Germline CDR1 LNHDA, CDR2 SQIVND (reference sequence). With 5 bases clipped from V and 5 bases from J, the junction kept 5 bases outside the gene matches. The CDR3 has 14 amino acids. The CDR3: CASSGTVTTGELFF. In nucleotides, the CDR3 is TGTGCCAGTAGTGGGACAGTAACTACCGGGGAGCTGTTTTTT. Supplemented by reference TRBV19 and TRBJ2-2, the full variable domain reads DGGITQSPKYLFRKEGQNVTLSCEQNLNHDAMYWYRQDPGQGLRLIYYSQIVNDFQKGDIAEGYSVSREKKESFPLTVTSAQKNPTAFYLCASSGTVTTGELFFGEGSRLTVL.

The chain links TRBV7-3 to TRBJ2-3; 8 bases fit TRBD1. The germline gives CDR1 SGHTA, CDR2 FQGTGA. This CDR3 comprises 16 residues. Unmatched junction bases numbered 3, after V lost 1 base and J lost 0 bases. CDR3 sequence reads: CASSLKQGGSTDTQYF. The CDR3 region has the DNA TGTGCCAGCAGCTTAAAACAGGGGGGTAGCACAGATACGCAGTATTTT.

The chain combines TRBV6-1 with TRBJ2-3; D unclear. Trimming shortened V by 7 bases and J by 1 base, and 6 bases separated the two germline ends. CDR1 is MNHNS, CDR2 SASEGT, per germline. CDR3 length equals 12 residues. CDR3 sequence: CASMKGTDTQYF. CDR3 nucleotide sequence: TGTGCCAGCATGAAGGGCACAGATACGCAGTATTTT.

The chain has TRBV4-3 and TRBJ1-1, with D hard to call. Germline assignment: CDR1 LGHNA and CDR2 YSLEER. This CDR3 has 13 amino acids. The V gene lost 0 bases and the J gene lost 10 bases, with 12 bases spanning the gap. CDR3 coding DNA: TGCGCCAGCAGCCAAGAACCTTGGGCAAGAGCTTTCTTT. It specifies CASSQEPWARAFF.

This chain connects TRBV4-3 to TRBJ1-3; a weak D match, TRBD1 (5 bases). With 0 bases removed from V and 0 bases from J, the gap between germline ends came to 9 bases. This CDR3 is 16 amino acids long. Per the germline V gene, CDR1 is LGHNA and CDR2 is YSLEER. The CDR3 protein is CASSQDPGTSGNTIYF. The CDR3, as DNA: TGCGCCAGCAGCCAAGATCCCGGGACCTCTGGAAACACCATATATTTT.